This TCR beta chain was captured in a study of blood T cell repertoires in COVID-19. Study information: The study drew acute and convalescent COVID-19 samples from the United States, Italy and Spain.

TCRdb's copy holds only in-frame clones and misses some; the assay was immunoSEQ multiplex PCR. The data show over 200,000 clones, 80% to 95% seen once. This clone was recorded once. The Seattle site enrolled patients during active infection and followed them longitudinally. This CDR3 has 15 amino acids. V shed 4 bases, J shed 7 bases, and the junction held 4 bases outside the gene matches. Germline-derived CDR1 and CDR2 are MGHRA and YSYEKL. The V call is TRBV4-1, the J call TRBJ1-6; 10 positions match TRBD1. The clonotype was recovered from a man aged 55 to 69 with COVID-19, enrolled during active disease. Sequenced: peripheral blood. The CDR3: CASSRGQGVNSPLHF. CDR3 coding DNA: TGCGCCAGCAGCCGAGGACAGGGGGTCAATTCACCCCTCCACTTT.